This T cell receptor (beta chain) was retrieved from a study of blood T cells in healthy people across ages. Study overall: Per two T cells, template switching captured roughly one barcoded beta molecule.

This clonotype was counted once. Its antigen is unidentified. Researchers collected about 9.6 milliliters of peripheral blood from every single donor. Germline V gene lookup returns CDR1 SGDLS and CDR2 YYNGEE. The CDR3 is 13 residues long. Trimming left V 4 bases short and J 6 bases short, with 11 bases between. With a J-beta primer mix and a sample-barcoded 5' primer, a second PCR ran about 6 to 11 cycles. TCRdb reprocessed the 5' RACE reads with MiXCR, giving one entry per CDR3 protein. The top ten hold roughly 10% of the sample, which has 1.6 million or so distinct CDR3 sequences, 34% seen once. Broader study findings: Any changes in expanded clonotypes were possibly confounded, as donor CMV status remained unknown.

The clonotype originates from a young woman in good health. This chain uses TRBV9 with TRBJ2-1, with unresolved D. The specimen sequenced was blood. Here the CDR3 reads CASSPAPRNEQFF. The CDR3, as DNA: TGTGCCAGCAGCCCGGCCCCCCGCAATGAGCAGTTCTTC.